Each of the 18 T cell receptor beta chains below was sequenced from the same sample in a study of blood T cell repertoires in COVID-19. The assay was immunoSEQ multiplex PCR, and TCRdb's table has in-frame clones only and misses some. The repertoire consists of some 150,000 clones, with 85% to 90% occurring once and the leading ten covering roughly 15%. The sample was peripheral blood. Receptor source: a woman aged 40 to 50 with acute or convalescent COVID-19.

The chain recombines TRBV7-9 with TRBJ2-1; TRBD2 aligns across 11 bases. The CDR3 spans 15 residues. Germline CDR1 is SEHNR and CDR2 is FQNEAQ (reference sequence). V was pared by 5 bases and J by 8 bases, with 8 bases of the junction left unmatched. CDR3 sequence reads: CASSPSGRSIDEQFF. CDR3 bases: TGTGCCAGCAGCCCTAGCGGGAGGTCTATCGATGAGCAGTTCTTC.

The gene calls are TRBV24-1 and TRBJ2-7; D is unclear. The germline V gene encodes CDR1 KGHDR and CDR2 SFDVKD. The CDR3 runs to 11 residues. V was clipped by 5 bases and J by 4 bases, with 5 bases between them. CDR3 sequence reads: CATSGYYEQYF. The DNA for the CDR3 is TGTGCCACCAGTGGCTATTACGAGCAGTACTTC.

The chain has TRBV9 and TRBJ2-3, with 10 positions matching TRBD1. The junction had 9 bases not matched to a gene; V was cut back by 2 bases and J by 9 bases. The CDR3 runs to 15 residues. Germline V gene data show CDR1 as SGDLS and CDR2 as YYNGEE. The CDR3 DNA sequence: TGTGCCAGCAGCGTCCGGGACAGGGGACAATACACGCAGTATTTT. This translates into CASSVRDRGQYTQYF.

J is TRBJ2-3 and V is TRBV4-1; D might be TRBD2 (5 bases). The CDR3 totals 16 residues. Trimming left V 1 base short and J 0 bases short, with 11 bases between. The germline V gene has CDR1 MGHRA and CDR2 YSYEKL. For the CDR3, the DNA is TGCGCCAGCAGCCAAGCCGAGGGCACTAGCACAGATACGCAGTATTTT. It codes for CASSQAEGTSTDTQYF.

This sequence joins TRBV3-1 (or the pseudogene TRBV3-2) and TRBJ1-2; tentatively, D is TRBD1 (5 bases). Germline V gives CDR1 LGHDT, CDR2 YNNKEL (reference sequence). There are 15 residues in the CDR3. V lost 0 bases to trimming and J lost 4 bases, with 12 bases between them. CDR3 sequence: CASSQEWRGPYGYTF. The CDR3 DNA reads TGTGCCAGCAGCCAAGAATGGAGGGGTCCCTATGGCTACACCTTC.

This chain links TRBV27 with TRBJ2-7; 8 nucleotides align to TRBD1. With 1 base clipped from V and 5 bases from J, the junction kept 10 bases outside the gene matches. The CDR3 has 16 residues. Germline CDR1 reads MNHEY; CDR2 reads SMNVEV (reference sequence). The CDR3 is CASSLLFRQGADEQYF. The CDR3 nucleotides read TGTGCCAGCAGTTTATTGTTCCGGCAGGGGGCAGACGAGCAGTACTTC.

This chain uses TRBV11-3 with TRBJ2-1; 10 nucleotides match TRBD2. V lost 5 bases, J lost 8 bases, and 9 bases stayed unmatched. The CDR3 extends over 15 amino acids. The germline V gene encodes CDR1 SGHNT and CDR2 YENEEA. CDR3 residues: CASSPLAGDYHEQFF. The CDR3 nucleotides are TGTGCCAGCAGCCCCCTAGCGGGAGATTATCATGAGCAGTTCTTC.

On this clone itself: Additional DNA sequences in this sample encode the identical CDR3. The genes are TRBV6-5 and TRBJ2-7; D is uncertain. The germline V gene has CDR1 MNHEY and CDR2 SVGAGI. CDR3 length equals 14 residues. Trimming shortened V by 0 bases and J by 1 base, and 7 bases separated the two germline ends. The CDR3 is CASSYSPGSYEQYF. CDR3 coding DNA: TGTGCCAGCAGTTACTCCCCAGGTTCCTACGAGCAGTACTTC.

This chain connects TRBV11-2 to TRBJ1-3; D is possibly TRBD1 (6 bases). Germline CDR1 and CDR2: SGHAT and FQNNGV. The V end was cut by 0 bases, the J end by 7 bases, with 13 bases between. This CDR3 region has 15 residues. CDR3 residues: CASSLEQGPGNTIYF. In DNA form, the CDR3 reads TGTGCCAGCAGCTTAGAACAGGGTCCAGGGAACACCATATATTTT.

The chain couples TRBV27 to TRBJ2-1, with 10 bases lining up with TRBD2. In germline, CDR1 is MNHEY, CDR2 SMNVEV (reference sequence). This CDR3 contains 15 residues. V lost 4 bases and J lost 4; bases outside the gene matches: 4. The CDR3 bases are TGTGCCAGCAGTTCCGGACTAGCGGCTTACAATGAGCAGTTCTTC. Amino acids: CASSSGLAAYNEQFF.

This sequence joins TRBV4-1 and TRBJ2-6; maybe TRBD2 (5 bases). Germline V gene lookup returns CDR1 MGHRA and CDR2 YSYEKL. Trimming took off 4 bases at V and 2 bases at J, with 9 bases between the two ends. The CDR3 contains 15 residues. CDR3 sequence (DNA): TGCGCCAGCAGCCTCCTGACTACTGGGGCCAACGTCCTGACTTTC. Translating gives CASSLLTTGANVLTF.

The chain links TRBV19 to TRBJ2-2, with a weak D call TRBD2 (6 bases). V lost 3 bases and J 0 bases, leaving 11 bases between the germline ends. The CDR3 has 16 residues. Looked up from germline, CDR1 is LNHDA and CDR2 is SQIVND (reference sequence). The CDR3 loop reads CASSIGGGTNTGELFF. The CDR3 DNA reads as TGTGCCAGTAGTATTGGTGGCGGGACGAACACCGGGGAGCTGTTTTTT. Drawing the rest from reference TRBV19 and TRBJ2-2, the complete variable domain is DGGITQSPKYLFRKEGQNVTLSCEQNLNHDAMYWYRQDPGQGLRLIYYSQIVNDFQKGDIAEGYSVSREKKESFPLTVTSAQKNPTAFYLCASSIGGGTNTGELFFGEGSRLTVL.

This clone was picked up a small number of times. The chain carries TRBV14 and TRBJ1-6; TRBD1 might be the D (6 bases). Germline CDR1 SGHDN, CDR2 FVKESK. V was clipped by 7 bases and J by 7 bases, with 14 bases between them. The CDR3 length is 14 residues. CDR3 loop: CASTGGRGNSPLHF. For the CDR3, the DNA is TGTGCCAGCACTGGTGGCAGGGGAAATTCACCCCTCCACTTT.

This chain joins TRBV10-3 and TRBJ2-5; a weak D match, TRBD1 (5 bases). The CDR3 contains 13 residues. Trimming cost V 0 bases and J 3 bases, with 5 bases left between them. Germline CDR1 ENHRY, CDR2 SYGVKD. The CDR3, as DNA: TGTGCCATCAGTGAGTCGACAGAAGAGACCCAGTACTTC. Translated: CAISESTEETQYF.

The V call is TRBV15, the J call TRBJ2-7; weak D call: TRBD1 (6 bases). Trimming pared 0 bases from V and 6 bases from J, leaving 9 bases between. This CDR3 comprises 13 residues. Germline CDR1 is LNHNV and CDR2 is YYDKDF (reference sequence). CDR3 coding DNA: TGTGCCACCAGCAGAGAAGGGGGACGCGAGCAGTACTTC. It translates to CATSREGGREQYF.

The rearrangement joins TRBV11-2 to TRBJ1-1; possible D gene TRBD1, 6 bases. In germline, CDR1 is SGHAT, CDR2 FQNNGV. The CDR3 length is 15 residues. Trimming left V 0 bases short and J 6 bases short, with 14 bases between. The CDR3 region has the DNA TGTGCCAGCAGCTTAGAGATGACAGGCAACGCTGAAGCTTTCTTT. It encodes CASSLEMTGNAEAFF.

This clone was seen a handful of times. The chain combines TRBV9 with TRBJ1-6; 9 bases line up with TRBD1. Trimming at V came to 3 bases and at J to 5 bases, leaving 3 bases not matched to a gene. Germline V gene sequence: CDR1 SGDLS, CDR2 YYNGEE. This CDR3 is built from 15 residues. CDR3 DNA: TGTGCCAGCAGCGGGGGGACAGGGAATAATTCACCCCTCCACTTT. Translation gives CASSGGTGNNSPLHF.

CDR3 coding DNA: TGTGCCAGCAGCCAGAACAGGGACGTGCCAGATACGCAGTATTTT. Translation gives CASSQNRDVPDTQYF. The chain couples TRBV4-2 to TRBJ2-3; weak D call: TRBD1 (6 bases). Germline values: CDR1 LGHNA, CDR2 YNFKEQ. With 3 bases removed from V and 4 bases from J, the gap between germline ends came to 14 bases. The CDR3 runs 15 residues.